The next 22 T cell receptor beta chains were all read from a single sample in a study of Graves' ophthalmopathy and Graves' hyperthyroidism (dated by TCRdb to 2016 to 2018). The reads were generated on an Illumina HiSeq 2000. TCR beta CDR3 regions were amplified from RNA transcripts for repertoire sequencing. The first round of RT-PCR was done with HTBI primers and the Qiagen OneStep RT-PCR kit, and was followed by a second round of multiplex PCR, then size selection and purification. TCRdb handled the public reads itself, with Q25 trimming in fastp and clone calling in MiXCR, and kept productive beta chains. Rows matching on CDR3 protein sequence are summarized as one entry with the most common DNA and genes. Across this sample there are 450,000 to 600,000 distinct CDR3 sequences, with under 45% seen only once. The ten largest clones take up about 4.6% of the sample. Source material: peripheral blood or thyroid tissue (not recorded which). These receptors all stem from an adult man with Graves' hyperthyroidism.

The J gene is TRBJ1-1, the V gene TRBV11-3, with 11 bases that match TRBD1. V was pared by 5 bases and J by 4 bases, with 3 bases of the junction left unmatched. CDR1 SGHNT and CDR2 YENEEA come from the germline V gene. The CDR3 has 14 residues. CDR3 sequence (DNA): TGTGCCAGCAGCCGGGACAGGGGGGGCACTGAAGCTTTCTTT. It codes for CASSRDRGGTEAFF.

As concerns this clonotype: A much larger clone sits a single nucleotide away, making a read error possible. This sequence joins TRBV7-2 and TRBJ2-7, with 7 bases that match TRBD2. This CDR3 is 13 amino acids long. Germline values: CDR1 SGHTA, CDR2 FQGNSA. The DNA of the CDR3 is TGTGCCAGCAGCTTAGGGACTAGGGGCGAGCAGTGCTTC. This gives the protein CASSLGTRGEQCF.

V usage is TRBV10-3 and J usage is TRBJ2-7; the match to TRBD2 covers 14 bases. Germline CDR1 reads ENHRY; CDR2 reads SYGVKD. With 5 bases clipped from V and 7 bases from J, the junction kept 13 bases outside the gene matches. The CDR3 covers 17 residues. In DNA, the CDR3 is TGTGCCATCAGTTCTGGGACTAGCGGGAGAAAAGTCGATGAGCAGTACTTC. Its protein is CAISSGTSGRKVDEQYF.

Comment on this clonotype: At one end the junction does not follow the germline gene, possibly because of a read error. V is TRBV7-9 and J is TRBJ1-4; D uncertain. Germline lookup yields CDR1 SEHNR and CDR2 FQNEAQ (reference sequence). The CDR3 is made up of 13 amino acids. The CDR3 DNA reads as TGTGTCAGCAGCTTAGCCCTTAATGAAAAACTGTTTTTT. Translation gives CVSSLALNEKLFF.

This clonotype has at least ten counts. This chain links TRBV7-2 with TRBJ1-2; 9 bases map to TRBD1. CDR3 length: 14 amino acids. The germline V gene encodes CDR1 SGHTA and CDR2 FQGNSA. The V segment lost 2 bases and the J segment 7 bases; nucleotides outside the gene matches: 5. Here the CDR3 reads CASSLRDRDSGYTF. In DNA form, the CDR3 reads TGTGCCAGCAGCTTAAGGGACAGGGACTCTGGCTACACCTTC.

The chain is built from TRBV4-1 and TRBJ2-7; 9 nucleotides align to TRBD2. CDR3 size: 16 residues. With 0 bases clipped from V and 1 base from J, the junction kept 4 bases outside the gene matches. Germline V lookup: CDR1 MGHRA, CDR2 YSYEKL. CDR3: CASSQDLAGVSYEQYF. Here the CDR3 DNA reads TGCGCCAGCAGCCAAGATTTAGCGGGGGTTTCCTACGAGCAGTACTTC.

The chain is built from TRBV7-9 and TRBJ1-4; 9 nucleotides agree with TRBD1. Unmatched junction bases numbered 9, after V lost 3 bases and J lost 7 bases. Germline CDR1 SEHNR, CDR2 FQNEAQ (reference sequence). The CDR3 extends over 16 amino acids. CDR3 residues: CASSLGQGLLGEKLFF. The CDR3 DNA follows: TGTGCCAGCAGCTTGGGACAGGGTTTATTAGGTGAAAAACTGTTTTTT.

The chain has TRBV6-4 and TRBJ2-3, with D perhaps matching TRBD1 (5 bases). The V end was cut by 0 bases, the J end by 1 base, with 14 bases between. This CDR3 is 17 amino acids long. CDR1 is MRHNA, CDR2 SNTAGT, per germline. CDR3 DNA: TGTGCCAGCAGTGACTCGAGCGCGGTAGGGGGCACAGATACGCAGTATTTT. Amino acid sequence: CASSDSSAVGGTDTQYF.

The chain couples TRBV2 to TRBJ1-5; 8 bases align to TRBD1. Germline V gene sequence: CDR1 SNHLY, CDR2 FYNNEI. V shed 6 bases, J shed 4 bases, and the junction held 8 bases outside the gene matches. The CDR3 is 15 residues long. The DNA of the CDR3 is TGTGCCAGCAGACTCGGACAGGGATCAAATCAGCCCCAGCATTTT. Translation: CASRLGQGSNQPQHF.

The table lists this clonotype with many counts. The chain is built from TRBV6-2 or TRBV6-3 and TRBJ2-6; D is unresolved. The V end was cut by 0 bases, the J end by 1 base, with 7 bases between. This CDR3 is built from 16 residues. Looked up from germline, CDR1 is MNHEY and CDR2 is SVGEGT. CDR3 DNA: TGTGCCAGCAGTTACTCCCCGGTTTCTGGGGCCAACGTCCTGACTTTC. It codes for CASSYSPVSGANVLTF.

This sequence joins TRBV6-5 and TRBJ2-5; 11 positions match TRBD1. The length of the CDR3 is 18 residues. V gave up 0 bases and J gave up 9 bases; unmatched junction bases: 15. The germline V gene has CDR1 MNHEY and CDR2 SVGAGI. This CDR3 is CASSYSLGTGGLIQPQYF. Written as DNA, the CDR3 is TGTGCCAGCAGTTACTCCTTAGGGACAGGGGGTTTGATTCAGCCCCAGTACTTC.

Remarks on this clonotype: The conserved phenylalanine or tryptophan is not found at the CDR3 terminus, so this likely reflects a read error. The DNA is left out, because the CDR3 cannot be placed on it with certainty; the CDR3 is given as TCRdb lists it. The chain uses TRBV5-4 and TRBJ2-5; TRBD1 was called by the table and not checked on the DNA. The CDR3 has 8 amino acids, counting both end residues. The V gene's germline CDR1 is SGHNT and CDR2 YYREEE (reference sequence). Here the CDR3 reads CASSPQGG.

This clonotype was counted at least ten times. The gene calls are TRBV4-1 and TRBJ2-5; the D is unclear. From germline, CDR1 is MGHRA and CDR2 YSYEKL. This CDR3 has 12 residues. V dropped 1 base and J dropped 4 bases, with 4 bases sitting between them. In DNA, the CDR3 is TGCGCCAGCAGCCAAGCAGGAGAGACCCAGTACTTC. This translates into CASSQAGETQYF.

The sample holds many counts of this clonotype. This sequence joins TRBV6-5 and TRBJ1-5, with 7 bases fitting TRBD1. Per the germline V gene, CDR1 is MNHEY and CDR2 is SVGAGI. Trimming took 8 bases from V and 6 from J; bases not matched to a gene: 7. CDR3 length: 13 amino acids. The CDR3 DNA reads TGTGCCAGCGCGGGACAGAGAACTCAGCCCCAGCATTTT. Translating it yields CASAGQRTQPQHF.

This clonotype was observed at least ten times. This chain uses TRBV7-6 with TRBJ2-7; TRBD1 agrees at 7 bases. Per the germline V gene, CDR1 is SGHVS and CDR2 is FNYEAQ. CDR3 length equals 15 residues. V lost 0 bases and J lost 6; bases outside the gene matches: 8. The CDR3 DNA reads as TGTGCCAGCAGCTTAGCAGGGGGCCAAGCCTCCGAGCAGTACTTC. This encodes CASSLAGGQASEQYF.

This clonotype was detected ten times or more. V and J are TRBV7-9 and TRBJ1-4; weak D call: TRBD1 (5 bases). This CDR3 has 12 residues. CDR1 SEHNR and CDR2 FQNEAQ come from the germline V gene (reference sequence). Trimming removed 9 bases from V and 8 bases from J, with 13 bases in between. The CDR3 coding sequence is TGTGCCAGTATGGGGCAACTAGAAAAACTGTTTTTT. The encoded protein is CASMGQLEKLFF.

About this clonotype itself: A much larger clone differs from this one at a single base, so this may be a read error. The rearrangement links TRBV7-2 to TRBJ1-2; D is unresolved. The CDR3 is 12 residues long. Per germline, CDR1 SGHTA and CDR2 FQGNSA. As DNA, the CDR3 is TGTGCCAGCAGCTTTGAGGTGCACGATTCGCCATTC. Its protein product is CASSFEVHDSPF.

This clonotype occurred many times. The J gene is TRBJ2-5, the V gene TRBV2; D gene ambiguous. The germline CDR1 and CDR2 sequences are SNHLY and FYNNEI. CDR3 length: 11 residues. The V gene lost 6 bases and the J gene lost 6 bases, with 8 bases spanning the gap. CDR3 coding DNA: TGTGCCAGCAGGGGTCCGCAGACCCAGTACTTC. The encoded protein is CASRGPQTQYF.

This chain uses TRBV29-1 with TRBJ1-5; D is uncertain. The ends were cut back, 3 bases at V and 5 bases at J, with 8 bases in the middle. The CDR3 loop spans 12 amino acids. CDR1 SQVTM and CDR2 ANQGSEA come from the germline V gene. This chain's CDR3 is CSVDFVDQPQHF. In DNA, the CDR3 is TGCAGCGTTGATTTTGTGGATCAGCCCCAGCATTTT.

The chain carries TRBV7-9 and TRBJ1-1, with 9 bases matching TRBD1. Germline assignment: CDR1 SEHNR and CDR2 FQNEAQ (reference sequence). J was trimmed by 7 bases and V by 1 base; bases with no gene match: 13. The CDR3 totals 17 residues. For the CDR3, the DNA is TGTGCCAGCAGCTTAGGAGGGGACAGGGTGATGAATAATGAAGCTTTCTTT. Protein: CASSLGGDRVMNNEAFF.

This clonotype was recorded at least ten times. The chain employs TRBV6-5 and TRBJ2-7; 8 bases match TRBD1. Germline V gene lookup returns CDR1 MNHEY and CDR2 SVGAGI. The CDR3 is 14 amino acids. V shed 5 bases and J 7 bases; nucleotides not matched to a gene: 10. For the CDR3, the DNA is TGTGCCAGCAGTCGTCGGACAGGGACGAGTGAGCAGTACTTC. Its translation is CASSRRTGTSEQYF.

V is TRBV29-1 and J is TRBJ2-7; the D gene is possibly TRBD1 (6 bases). CDR3 length equals 13 residues. Between the trimmed V and J ends, which lost 8 bases and 2 bases, there was a span of 16 bases. Germline values: CDR1 SQVTM, CDR2 ANQGSEA. The CDR3, as DNA: TGCAGCTTGACAGGAATTAGCCCCTACGAGCAGTACTTC. Residues: CSLTGISPYEQYF.